Listed below are T cell receptor beta chains from one sample, sequenced in a study of blood T cell repertoires in COVID-19. Sequencing was performed with immunoSEQ multiplex PCR; in TCRdb, only in-frame clones are kept and a portion is missing. Of over 250,000 clones listed, over 80% are singletons. What was sequenced was PBMCs or T cells enriched from blood (not recorded which). These receptors all come from a woman younger than 30 who had recovered from COVID-19. Each CDR3 is given with its conserved first and last residue. The D gene is left open where the match is weak. Clone size appears in some rows only: once, few, many, or a class for an expanded clone.

j_call: TRBJ1-2; v_call: TRBV20-1; d_call: -; clone_size: -; cdr3_nt: TGCAGTGCTAGCCCCACAGGGCCCTACACCTTC; cdr3_aa: CSASPTGPYTF
j_call: TRBJ1-3; v_call: TRBV6-5; d_call: -; clone_size: -; cdr3_nt: TGTGCCAGCAGTTACTCGGACGGACATGGAAACACCATATATTTT; cdr3_aa: CASSYSDGHGNTIYF
j_call: TRBJ2-1; v_call: TRBV5-6; d_call: TRBD2; clone_size: -; cdr3_nt: TGTGCCAGCAGCTCTCTTCGGACTAGCGGGGCCAAGCAGTTCTTC; cdr3_aa: CASSSLRTSGAKQFF
j_call: TRBJ1-3; v_call: TRBV4-3; d_call: -; clone_size: once; cdr3_nt: TGCGCCAGCAGCCAAGATCCGGGGAATTCTGGAAACACCATATATTTT; cdr3_aa: CASSQDPGNSGNTIYF
j_call: TRBJ2-7; v_call: TRBV7-9; d_call: TRBD1; clone_size: once; cdr3_nt: TGTGCCAGCAGCTTAGGGTGGGACAGGGGCTCCTACGAGCAGTACTTC; cdr3_aa: CASSLGWDRGSYEQYF
j_call: TRBJ1-1; v_call: TRBV7-3; d_call: TRBD1; clone_size: -; cdr3_nt: TGTGCCAGCAGCGCTACAGGGGGCTTTGGCACTGAAGCTTTCTTT; cdr3_aa: CASSATGGFGTEAFF
j_call: TRBJ1-4; v_call: TRBV3-1/TRBV3-2; d_call: -; clone_size: -; cdr3_nt: TGTGCCAGCAGCCAAGTTCCTACTCGGGGAAATCTGTTTTTT; cdr3_aa: CASSQVPTRGNLFF
j_call: TRBJ2-7; v_call: TRBV6-5; d_call: -; clone_size: once; cdr3_nt: TGTGCCACCTCAAAGGCGTCGGGGGTTGGATACGAGCAGTACTTC; cdr3_aa: CATSKASGVGYEQYF
j_call: TRBJ2-7; v_call: TRBV27; d_call: TRBD1; clone_size: -; cdr3_nt: TGTGCCAGCAGTTTCAAGGGACAGGGGACAAGGGAGCAGTACTTC; cdr3_aa: CASSFKGQGTREQYF
j_call: TRBJ2-5; v_call: TRBV5-1; d_call: TRBD1; clone_size: -; cdr3_nt: TGCGCCAGCAGCTTGGACAGGGGGCTGGGGGAGACCCAGTACTTC; cdr3_aa: CASSLDRGLGETQYF
j_call: TRBJ2-7; v_call: TRBV4-2; d_call: TRBD1; clone_size: -; cdr3_nt: TGTGCCAGCAGCCTACGGGACAGCCTAACCTACGAGCAGTACTTC; cdr3_aa: CASSLRDSLTYEQYF
j_call: TRBJ2-7; v_call: TRBV10-2; d_call: -; clone_size: -; cdr3_nt: TGCGCCAGCAGTGAGTTGGCTAGTGGGTATGACGAGCAGTACTTC; cdr3_aa: CASSELASGYDEQYF
j_call: TRBJ2-4; v_call: TRBV3-1/TRBV3-2; d_call: -; clone_size: once; cdr3_nt: TGTGCCAGCAGCCAAGGGGCCCTAATAGCAAGGAGGAAGTACTTC; cdr3_aa: CASSQGALIARRKYF
j_call: TRBJ1-2; v_call: TRBV9; d_call: TRBD1; clone_size: few; cdr3_nt: TGTGCCAGCAGCGCATCACCAGAGACAGGGGGCCATGGCTACACCTTC; cdr3_aa: CASSASPETGGHGYTF
j_call: TRBJ1-1; v_call: TRBV2; d_call: -; clone_size: -; cdr3_nt: TGTGCCAGCGGCCGACAGAGGTCGGACACTGAAGCTTTCTTT; cdr3_aa: CASGRQRSDTEAFF
j_call: TRBJ2-7; v_call: TRBV18; d_call: TRBD2; clone_size: few; cdr3_nt: TGTGCCAGCTCGCCGGGACTAGCGGCCTCCTACGAGCAGTACTTC; cdr3_aa: CASSPGLAASYEQYF
j_call: TRBJ2-7; v_call: TRBV29-1; d_call: -; clone_size: -; cdr3_nt: TGCAGCGTTGAAGGTGGCGAGGGAGCCCTCTACGAGCAGTACTTC; cdr3_aa: CSVEGGEGALYEQYF
j_call: TRBJ1-5; v_call: TRBV9; d_call: -; clone_size: -; cdr3_nt: TGTGCCAGCAGCGGGGGGGAAAGCAATCAGCCCCAGCATTTT; cdr3_aa: CASSGGESNQPQHF
j_call: TRBJ1-2; v_call: TRBV3-1/TRBV3-2; d_call: TRBD1; clone_size: -; cdr3_nt: TGTGCCAGCAGCCAAGACGCGGACAGGGGGCCCTATGGCTACACCTTC; cdr3_aa: CASSQDADRGPYGYTF
j_call: TRBJ2-3; v_call: TRBV7-8; d_call: -; clone_size: few; cdr3_nt: TGTGCCAGCAGCTTTAATCTACCGCCTAGCACAGATACGCAGTATTTT; cdr3_aa: CASSFNLPPSTDTQYF
j_call: TRBJ2-3; v_call: TRBV4-2; d_call: TRBD2; clone_size: few; cdr3_nt: TGTGCCAGCAGCCAAGAAGCGGCGGCGGGGGGTACCACAGATACGCAGTATTTT; cdr3_aa: CASSQEAAAGGTTDTQYF
j_call: TRBJ2-2; v_call: TRBV11-2; d_call: TRBD2; clone_size: -; cdr3_nt: TGTGCCAGCAGCTTATCTCCCCTAGCGGGTAACACCGGGGAGCTGTTTTTT; cdr3_aa: CASSLSPLAGNTGELFF
j_call: TRBJ2-2; v_call: TRBV27; d_call: -; clone_size: -; cdr3_nt: TGTGCCAGCAGTCCGGATGGACTCCCTGCGAACACCGGGGAGCTGTTTTTT; cdr3_aa: CASSPDGLPANTGELFF
j_call: TRBJ2-1; v_call: TRBV7-9; d_call: -; clone_size: few; cdr3_nt: TGTGCCAGCAGCGCCGACTGGGAGATCACCCATGAGCAGTTCTTC; cdr3_aa: CASSADWEITHEQFF
j_call: TRBJ1-4; v_call: TRBV5-6; d_call: -; clone_size: -; cdr3_nt: TGTGCCAGCAGCAGAGTATCAACTAATGAAAAACTGTTTTTT; cdr3_aa: CASSRVSTNEKLFF
j_call: TRBJ1-6; v_call: TRBV4-1; d_call: -; clone_size: -; cdr3_nt: TGCGCCAGCAGCCATAACAGACAGAATTCACCCCTCCACTTT; cdr3_aa: CASSHNRQNSPLHF
j_call: TRBJ2-7; v_call: TRBV19; d_call: TRBD1; clone_size: -; cdr3_nt: TGTGCCAGTAGTATGGGGACAGGGGGGGCCTACGAGCAGTACTTC; cdr3_aa: CASSMGTGGAYEQYF
j_call: TRBJ2-5; v_call: TRBV2; d_call: TRBD2; clone_size: -; cdr3_nt: TGTGCCAGCAGCGTAGCGGGGGGACGGTACTTC; cdr3_aa: CASSVAGGRYF
j_call: TRBJ1-1; v_call: TRBV9; d_call: -; clone_size: -; cdr3_nt: TGTGCCAGCAGCGTATCTCCGGCTGCAGGGATGAACACTGAAGCTTTCTTT; cdr3_aa: CASSVSPAAGMNTEAFF
j_call: TRBJ2-1; v_call: TRBV13; d_call: -; clone_size: -; cdr3_nt: TGTGCCAGCAGCTCTAACAGGGAAATAGAGCAGTTCTTC; cdr3_aa: CASSSNREIEQFF
j_call: TRBJ1-2; v_call: TRBV3-1/TRBV3-2; d_call: -; clone_size: few; cdr3_nt: TGTGCCAGCAGCCCTGACCGGACAGTAACATATGGCTACACCTTC; cdr3_aa: CASSPDRTVTYGYTF
j_call: TRBJ1-6; v_call: TRBV5-1; d_call: TRBD1; clone_size: once; cdr3_nt: TGCGCCAGCAGCGGTGGACAGGGTGGTAATTCACCCCTCCACTTT; cdr3_aa: CASSGGQGGNSPLHF
j_call: TRBJ1-2; v_call: TRBV6-5; d_call: -; clone_size: -; cdr3_nt: TGTGCCAGCAGTTACGGGGGGGAATATGGCTACACCTTC; cdr3_aa: CASSYGGEYGYTF
j_call: TRBJ2-3; v_call: TRBV4-3; d_call: TRBD1; clone_size: -; cdr3_nt: TGCGCCAGCAGCCAAGATCCGGGACAGGGGAGCACAGATACGCAGTATTTT; cdr3_aa: CASSQDPGQGSTDTQYF
j_call: TRBJ2-2; v_call: TRBV7-3; d_call: -; clone_size: -; cdr3_nt: TGTGCCAGCAGCGCAGGAGGAGCTCTGAACACCGGGGAGCTGTTTTTT; cdr3_aa: CASSAGGALNTGELFF
j_call: TRBJ2-1; v_call: TRBV24-1; d_call: -; clone_size: -; cdr3_nt: TGTGCCACCAGTGGGGCCGATGAGCAGTTCTTC; cdr3_aa: CATSGADEQFF
j_call: TRBJ1-3; v_call: TRBV7-9; d_call: TRBD1; clone_size: once; cdr3_nt: TGTGCCAGCAGCGGACGGGACAGGGAATTCTCTGGAAACACCATATATTTT; cdr3_aa: CASSGRDREFSGNTIYF
j_call: TRBJ1-2; v_call: TRBV28; d_call: -; clone_size: -; cdr3_nt: TGTGCCAGCAGCACCGGCGGGGGGCAAGGCTACACCTTC; cdr3_aa: CASSTGGGQGYTF
j_call: TRBJ2-7; v_call: TRBV6-5; d_call: -; clone_size: -; cdr3_nt: TGTGCCAGCAGTACAGGGTTCGCGGGGCAGTACTTC; cdr3_aa: CASSTGFAGQYF
j_call: TRBJ1-2; v_call: TRBV5-4; d_call: -; clone_size: -; cdr3_nt: TGTGCCAGCAGCTTGGGGGGGCGGGACTATGGCTACACCTTC; cdr3_aa: CASSLGGRDYGYTF
j_call: TRBJ1-1; v_call: TRBV7-6; d_call: -; clone_size: once; cdr3_nt: TGTGCCAGCAGCTTAGAGGCCCCCCCGGCGGACACTGAAGCTTTCTTT; cdr3_aa: CASSLEAPPADTEAFF
j_call: TRBJ2-3; v_call: TRBV5-4; d_call: TRBD2; clone_size: once; cdr3_nt: TGTGCCAGCAGCTTCCGAGCGGGGGGCCGGGTAGATACGCAGTATTTT; cdr3_aa: CASSFRAGGRVDTQYF
j_call: TRBJ2-1; v_call: TRBV27; d_call: TRBD2; clone_size: -; cdr3_nt: TGTGCCAGCAGTCCCTTCGGGTTTAGCGGGAGGGCTGCCTACAATGAGCAGTTCTTC; cdr3_aa: CASSPFGFSGRAAYNEQFF